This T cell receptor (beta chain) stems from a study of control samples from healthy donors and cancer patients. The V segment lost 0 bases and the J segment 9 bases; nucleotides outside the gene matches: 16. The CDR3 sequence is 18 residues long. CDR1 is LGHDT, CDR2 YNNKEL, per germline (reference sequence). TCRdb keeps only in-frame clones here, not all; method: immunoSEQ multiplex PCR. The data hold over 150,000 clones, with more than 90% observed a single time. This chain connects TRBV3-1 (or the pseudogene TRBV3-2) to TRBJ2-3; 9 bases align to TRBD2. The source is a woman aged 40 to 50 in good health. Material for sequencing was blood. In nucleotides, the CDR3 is TGTGCCAGCAGCCAAGATCTCGTAATAGCGGGGGCCCTCGGCACGCAGTATTTT. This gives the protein CASSQDLVIAGALGTQYF.